This T cell receptor beta chain was captured in a study of beta chain features in type 1 diabetes. Whole-study findings and limits: Significant though moderate, a shortening of TCRB CDR3s appeared in all four CD4+ subsets of Type 1 diabetes patients.

Each sorted population was over 95% pure. Between the trimmed V and J ends, which lost 3 bases and 4 bases, there was a span of 15 bases. CDR3 length: 15 residues. The germline V gene has CDR1 SGHDN and CDR2 FVKESK. Expressed TCRB transcripts were sequenced because the entire RNA isolate underwent reverse transcription. The data were produced by immunoSEQ multiplex PCR, yet TCRdb's version contains in-frame clones alone and is incomplete. The sample consists of 120,000 to 150,000 clones, about 12% of them appearing once. A few counts support this clone. Its antigen remains unidentified. The sequencing sample was made of central memory CD4+ T cells from blood. The rearrangement links TRBV14 to TRBJ1-2, with a tentative D call TRBD1 (5 bases). The TCR comes from a man younger than 35 with type 1 diabetes. The CDR3 here is CASSHSDDSRYGYTF. In nucleotides, the CDR3 is TGTGCCAGCAGCCATTCGGATGACAGCCGCTATGGCTACACCTTC.